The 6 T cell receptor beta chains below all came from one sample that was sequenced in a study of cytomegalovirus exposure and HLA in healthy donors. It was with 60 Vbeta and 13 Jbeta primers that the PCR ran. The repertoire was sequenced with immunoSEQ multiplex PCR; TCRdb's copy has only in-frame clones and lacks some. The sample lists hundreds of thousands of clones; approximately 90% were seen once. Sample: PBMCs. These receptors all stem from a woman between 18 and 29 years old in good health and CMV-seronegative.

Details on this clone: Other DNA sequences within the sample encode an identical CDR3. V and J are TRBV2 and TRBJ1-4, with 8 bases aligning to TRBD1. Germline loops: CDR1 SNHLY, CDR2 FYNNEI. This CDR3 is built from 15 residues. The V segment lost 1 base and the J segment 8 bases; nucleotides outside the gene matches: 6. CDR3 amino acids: CASSEGQGAREKLFF. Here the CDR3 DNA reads TGTGCCAGCAGTGAAGGGCAGGGGGCACGAGAAAAACTGTTTTTT.

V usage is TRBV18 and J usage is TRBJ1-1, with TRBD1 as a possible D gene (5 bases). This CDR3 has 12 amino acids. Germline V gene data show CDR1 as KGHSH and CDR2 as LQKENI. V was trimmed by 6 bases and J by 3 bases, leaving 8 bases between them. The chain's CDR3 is CASSETDTEAFF. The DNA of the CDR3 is TGTGCCAGCTCGGAGACAGACACTGAAGCTTTCTTT.

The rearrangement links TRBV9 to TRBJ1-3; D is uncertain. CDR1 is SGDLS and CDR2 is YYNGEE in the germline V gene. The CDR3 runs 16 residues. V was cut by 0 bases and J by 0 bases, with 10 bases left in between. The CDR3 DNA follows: TGTGCCAGCAGCGTAGCGGGAGTCGTCTCTGGAAACACCATATATTTT. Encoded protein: CASSVAGVVSGNTIYF.

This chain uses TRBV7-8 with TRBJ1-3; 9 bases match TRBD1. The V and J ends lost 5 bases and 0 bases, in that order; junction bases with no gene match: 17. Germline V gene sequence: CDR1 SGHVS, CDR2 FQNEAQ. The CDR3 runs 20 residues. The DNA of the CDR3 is TGTGCCAGCAGCCTGACCTGGGACAGGGTCCTCACATCCTCTGGAAACACCATATATTTT. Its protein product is CASSLTWDRVLTSSGNTIYF. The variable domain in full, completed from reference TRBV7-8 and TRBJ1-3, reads GAGVSQSPRYKVAKRGQDVALRCDPISGHVSLFWYQQALGQGPEFLTYFQNEAQLDKSGLPSDRFFAERPEGSVSTLKIQRTQQEDSAVYLCASSLTWDRVLTSSGNTIYFGEGSWLTVV.

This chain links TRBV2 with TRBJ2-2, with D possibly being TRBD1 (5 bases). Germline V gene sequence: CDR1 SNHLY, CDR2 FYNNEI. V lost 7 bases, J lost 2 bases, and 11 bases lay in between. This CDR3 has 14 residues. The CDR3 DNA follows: TGTGCCAGCATCAGGGATGTTAACACCGGGGAGCTGTTTTTT. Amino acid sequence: CASIRDVNTGELFF.

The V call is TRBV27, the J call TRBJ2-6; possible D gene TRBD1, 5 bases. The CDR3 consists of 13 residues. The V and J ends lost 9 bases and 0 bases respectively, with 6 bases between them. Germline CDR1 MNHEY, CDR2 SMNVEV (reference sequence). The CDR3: CASGASGANVLTF. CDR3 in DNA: TGTGCCAGTGGGGCCTCTGGGGCCAACGTCCTGACTTTC.